The rows below give T cell receptor beta chains drawn from one sample of a study of blood T cell repertoires in COVID-19. Clones were sequenced by immunoSEQ multiplex PCR, and TCRdb holds only the in-frame ones, with some missing. The sample has approximately 82,000 clones, 85% to 95% seen once. Sequenced input: peripheral blood. The receptors were sampled from a woman aged 60-70 years with active COVID-19. Each CDR3 is given with its conserved first and last residue. The D gene is left open where the match is weak. Size values are once, few and many counts, or a class for expanded clones, and some rows have none.

size	V	J	D	CDR3	DNA
.	TRBV7-9	TRBJ2-3	.	CASSPVTGTDTQYF	TGTGCCAGCAGCCCCGTAACAGGGACAGATACGCAGTATTTT
.	TRBV7-2	TRBJ2-1	TRBD2	CASSLSGGYNEQFF	TGTGCCAGCAGCTTAAGCGGGGGATACAATGAGCAGTTCTTC
once	TRBV28	TRBJ1-5	TRBD1	CASSSPGTGGSQPQHF	TGTGCCAGCAGTTCCCCAGGGACAGGGGGAAGTCAGCCCCAGCATTTT
.	TRBV6-5	TRBJ1-5	.	CASSSREANQPQHF	TGTGCCAGCAGTTCTCGGGAGGCGAATCAGCCCCAGCATTTT
.	TRBV28	TRBJ2-5	TRBD1	CASSFSDRDREETQYF	TGTGCCAGCAGTTTTTCCGACAGGGACCGAGAAGAGACCCAGTACTTC
.	TRBV5-4	TRBJ2-1	TRBD2	CASIPGQPTSGGYNEQFF	TGTGCCAGCATTCCAGGACAACCTACTAGCGGAGGATACAATGAGCAGTTCTTC
.	TRBV6-5	TRBJ2-5	TRBD1	CASSPGGETQYF	TGTGCCAGCAGTCCAGGGGGCGAGACCCAGTACTTC
.	TRBV30	TRBJ1-6	.	CAWSVRSARRRAYNSPLHF	TGTGCCTGGAGTGTACGGTCCGCCAGGAGGCGAGCATATAATTCACCCCTCCACTTT
.	TRBV7-2	TRBJ1-1	TRBD1	CASSVDRANTEAFF	TGTGCCAGCAGCGTGGACAGGGCGAACACTGAAGCTTTCTTT
.	TRBV18	TRBJ2-2	TRBD2	CASSPLLAPNTGELFF	TGTGCCAGCTCACCTCTACTAGCGCCTAACACCGGGGAGCTGTTTTTT
.	TRBV20-1	TRBJ1-1	.	CSARDGGVTFF	TGCAGTGCTAGAGACGGGGGAGTCACTTTCTTT
.	TRBV6-2/TRBV6-3	TRBJ1-2	.	CASSYDSNYGYTF	TGTGCCAGCAGTTACGACAGTAACTATGGCTACACCTTC
.	TRBV7-8	TRBJ1-5	TRBD1	CASTQDRVGNQPQHF	TGTGCCAGCACCCAAGACAGGGTCGGCAATCAGCCCCAGCATTTT
.	TRBV10-3	TRBJ2-5	TRBD2	CAISGGTSGSGETQYF	TGTGCCATCAGCGGGGGGACTAGCGGGAGCGGGGAGACCCAGTACTTC
once	TRBV6-5	TRBJ2-3	.	CASSYTSGFSTDTQYF	TGTGCCAGCAGTTACACATCAGGGTTTAGCACAGATACGCAGTATTTT
.	TRBV9	TRBJ2-5	TRBD2	CASSVGGGVETQYF	TGTGCCAGCAGCGTTGGCGGGGGGGTGGAGACCCAGTACTTC
.	TRBV4-3	TRBJ1-2	.	CASSQERTTSPYGYTF	TGCGCCAGCAGCCAAGAGCGGACAACGAGTCCCTATGGCTACACCTTC
.	TRBV15	TRBJ2-6	.	CATSRGGGSGANVLTF	TGTGCCACCAGCAGAGGGGGCGGCTCTGGGGCCAACGTCCTGACTTTC
.	TRBV3-1/TRBV3-2	TRBJ1-1	.	CASSPNIGTGGTEAFF	TGTGCCAGCAGCCCAAACATCGGGACCGGGGGCACTGAAGCTTTCTTT
.	TRBV7-9	TRBJ1-2	.	CASSRVSANYGYTF	TGTGCCAGCAGCAGGGTTTCAGCTAACTATGGCTACACCTTC
.	TRBV6-2/TRBV6-3	TRBJ2-7	.	CASSYLGEGTYEQYF	TGTGCCAGCAGTTACTTAGGGGAAGGGACCTACGAGCAGTACTTC
.	TRBV19	TRBJ2-3	.	CASSMWGRTDTQYF	TGTGCCAGTAGTATGTGGGGGCGCACAGATACGCAGTATTTT
.	TRBV5-1	TRBJ2-3	TRBD1	CASSEQGNIGDTQYF	TGCGCCAGCAGCGAACAGGGGAATATTGGCGATACGCAGTATTTT
.	TRBV2	TRBJ2-3	TRBD1	CASSERTGGLGTQYF	TGTGCCAGCAGTGAACGGACAGGGGGCCTGGGGACGCAGTATTTT
.	TRBV11-2	TRBJ1-1	TRBD1	CASSDDRGRGTEAFF	TGTGCCAGCAGCGACGACAGGGGGCGAGGAACTGAAGCTTTCTTT
.	TRBV24-1	TRBJ1-5	.	CATSDTTNGGGPQHF	TGTGCCACCAGTGACACCACCAACGGGGGGGGGCCCCAGCATTTT
.	TRBV15	TRBJ1-4	TRBD1	CATSVEGTGTRKKLFF	TGTGCCACCAGCGTAGAGGGGACAGGGACCCGTAAAAAACTGTTTTTT
.	TRBV11-3	TRBJ1-6	.	CASSPPGQTNSPLHF	TGTGCCAGCAGCCCTCCCGGACAGACTAATTCACCCCTCCACTTT
.	TRBV5-4	TRBJ2-5	TRBD1	CASSLDPGQGIETQYF	TGTGCCAGCAGCTTGGACCCGGGACAGGGGATTGAGACCCAGTACTTC
.	TRBV10-3	TRBJ1-3	.	CAISDSGRTSGNTIYF	TGTGCCATCAGTGACAGTGGACGGACTTCTGGAAACACCATATATTTT
.	TRBV14	TRBJ2-3	TRBD1	CASSRTGGSTDTQYF	TGTGCCAGCAGTCGGACAGGGGGAAGCACAGATACGCAGTATTTT
.	TRBV28	TRBJ1-1	TRBD1	CASTRGPDGTEAFF	TGTGCCAGCACGAGGGGGCCCGACGGGACTGAAGCTTTCTTT
.	TRBV10-1	TRBJ2-2	TRBD2	CASSDPRASGNTGELFF	TGCGCCAGCAGTGACCCCCGGGCTAGCGGGAACACCGGGGAGCTGTTTTTT
.	TRBV24-1	TRBJ1-4	TRBD1	CATSDDREVEKLFF	TGTGCCACCAGTGATGACAGGGAGGTTGAAAAACTGTTTTTT
.	TRBV19	TRBJ1-2	.	CASSIGRGWDYGYTF	TGTGCCAGTAGTATTGGTAGGGGCTGGGACTATGGCTACACCTTC
.	TRBV10-3	TRBJ1-1	TRBD1	CAISDWQGDTEAFF	TGTGCCATCAGTGATTGGCAGGGGGACACTGAAGCTTTCTTT
once	TRBV30	TRBJ1-2	.	CAFRAFSNYGYTF	TGTGCCTTCCGAGCCTTCTCTAACTATGGCTACACCTTC
.	TRBV18	TRBJ1-3	.	CASSPISRVGGNTIYF	TGTGCCAGCTCACCGATATCCAGGGTAGGCGGAAACACCATATATTTT
.	TRBV5-4	TRBJ2-2	.	CASSLVGNTGELFF	TGTGCCAGCAGCTTGGTCGGGAACACCGGGGAGCTGTTTTTT
.	TRBV18	TRBJ1-1	.	CASSPRQLQNTEAFF	TGTGCCAGCTCACCAAGACAGCTACAGAACACTGAAGCTTTCTTT
.	TRBV10-3	TRBJ1-1	.	CAISNRVGTEAFF	TGTGCCATCAGTAACAGGGTTGGGACTGAAGCTTTCTTT
.	TRBV2	TRBJ1-5	TRBD1	CASSYGQGGQPQHF	TGTGCCAGCAGTTACGGACAGGGAGGACAGCCCCAGCATTTT
.	TRBV5-6	TRBJ2-7	TRBD2	CASSIPGGTSYEQYF	TGTGCCAGCAGCATCCCGGGGGGGACCTCCTACGAGCAGTACTTC
.	TRBV13	TRBJ1-5	TRBD1	CASSRRDRGLWPQHF	TGTGCCAGCAGCCGCCGGGACAGGGGGTTGTGGCCCCAGCATTTT
.	TRBV10-3	TRBJ2-2	TRBD2	CAIRGLAGAGELFF	TGTGCCATCAGGGGACTAGCGGGGGCCGGGGAGCTGTTTTTT
.	TRBV5-1	TRBJ2-5	TRBD1	CASSLGTGGETQYF	TGCGCCAGCAGCTTAGGGACAGGGGGTGAGACCCAGTACTTC
.	TRBV14	TRBJ2-1	.	CASSPEGWSSYNEQFF	TGTGCCAGCAGCCCTGAGGGCTGGAGCTCCTACAATGAGCAGTTCTTC
.	TRBV6-5	TRBJ2-7	TRBD2	CASSMTGTSAYEQYF	TGTGCCAGCAGCATGACCGGGACTAGCGCCTACGAGCAGTACTTC
.	TRBV5-6	TRBJ2-5	TRBD2	CASSREEAQYF	TGTGCCAGCAGCCGGGAGGAGGCCCAGTACTTC
.	TRBV5-1	TRBJ2-3	TRBD2	CASSSGLAGGGPTDTQYF	TGCGCCAGCAGCTCGGGACTAGCGGGGGGCGGACCCACAGATACGCAGTATTTT
.	TRBV28	TRBJ1-5	TRBD1	CASRTTGEGNQPQHF	TGTGCCAGCAGGACAACAGGGGAAGGCAATCAGCCCCAGCATTTT
.	TRBV4-1	TRBJ2-1	.	CASSQETGIYNEQFF	TGCGCCAGCAGCCAAGAGACAGGAATCTACAATGAGCAGTTCTTC
.	TRBV23-1	TRBJ2-1	TRBD1	CASSEADRGNNEQFF	TGCGCCAGCAGTGAAGCGGACAGGGGAAACAATGAGCAGTTCTTC
.	TRBV19	TRBJ2-7	TRBD1	CASSDRGREQYF	TGTGCCAGCTCAGACAGGGGAAGAGAGCAGTACTTC
few	TRBV10-3	TRBJ1-3	TRBD1	CAISESRGRMAGNTIYF	TGTGCCATCAGTGAGTCTAGGGGGCGGATGGCTGGAAACACCATATATTTT
.	TRBV29-1	TRBJ1-6	.	CSVSKDSNSPLHF	TGCAGCGTTTCTAAGGACTCTAATTCACCCCTCCACTTT
.	TRBV7-9	TRBJ2-7	TRBD1	CASSSGQGSYEQYF	TGTGCCAGCAGCTCGGGACAGGGCTCCTACGAGCAGTACTTC